This T cell receptor (beta chain) was observed in a study of blood T cell repertoires in COVID-19. This clone was counted only a few times. The CDR3 runs to 14 residues. Trimming took 4 bases from V and 0 from J; bases not matched to a gene: 3. Germline CDR1 is KGHSH and CDR2 is LQKENI. Only in-frame clones appear in the TCRdb table, and some are missing; sequencing was by immunoSEQ multiplex PCR. The sample has some 41,000 clones, nearly 90% seen once. The receptor's source is a man aged 60 to 69 with active COVID-19. Sequenced input: peripheral blood. The chain has TRBV18 and TRBJ2-7; 7 nucleotides agree with TRBD1. The CDR3 DNA sequence: TGTGCCAGCTCACTTTCAGGGGGCTCCTACGAGCAGTACTTC. It encodes CASSLSGGSYEQYF.